This T cell receptor beta chain was captured by sequencing in a study of beta chain features in type 1 diabetes. Broader study findings: The VDJ junctions of type 1 diabetes patients carried fewer insertions and more deletions. For Type 1 diabetes patients, all four CD4+ subsets carried TCRB CDR3s that were moderately but significantly shorter.

This clone was observed a handful of times. Antigen: not known. Trimming took 5 bases from V and 3 from J, leaving 13 bases between them. The germline V gene encodes CDR1 LNHDA and CDR2 SQIVND (reference sequence). The CDR3 covers 14 residues. The study reverse transcribed the entire isolated RNA, so it sequenced expressed TCRB transcripts. Libraries were prepared by immunoSEQ multiplex PCR; TCRdb keeps only in-frame clonotypes and omits some of them. Of some 250,000 clones in the sample, approximately 13% are singletons; the top ten hold 0.019%. Material for sequencing was naive CD4+ T cells from blood. This chain joins TRBV19 and TRBJ1-1; D unclear. The clonotype comes from a man aged 25-45 years with type 1 diabetes. DNA for the CDR3: TGTGCCAGTAGTGTCGCCGTCACTTACACTGAAGCTTTCTTT. As protein: CASSVAVTYTEAFF. The entire variable domain, with the rest obtained from reference TRBV19 and TRBJ1-1, is as follows: DGGITQSPKYLFRKEGQNVTLSCEQNLNHDAMYWYRQDPGQGLRLIYYSQIVNDFQKGDIAEGYSVSREKKESFPLTVTSAQKNPTAFYLCASSVAVTYTEAFFGQGTRLTVV.